The rows below give T cell receptor beta chains drawn from one sample of a study of cytomegalovirus exposure and HLA in healthy donors. TCRdb keeps only in-frame clones here, not all; method: immunoSEQ multiplex PCR. The sample lists 150,000 to 200,000 clones, more than 75% occurring once. Specimen: PBMCs. The receptors shown here come from a woman younger than 35 in good health and CMV-seronegative. CDR3s leave out the opening cysteine and the closing phenylalanine or tryptophan.

TRBV7-9	TRBJ2-5	ASSPPGETQY
TRBV27	TRBJ2-1	ASSPGTSEMGQF
TRBV18	TRBJ1-5	ASSPPGGGLSDQPQH
TRBV5-6	TRBJ1-6	ASSLWLTAYNSPLH
TRBV4-1	TRBJ2-7	ASSQEVRAGYEQY
TRBV7-6	TRBJ2-7	ASSSATSGRAGQY
TRBV6-1	TRBJ2-2	ASSGQGDTGELF
TRBV28	TRBJ2-3	ATDFRAGTDTQY
TRBV7-9	TRBJ2-5	ASSPSSGKETQY
TRBV7-9	TRBJ1-1	SSSLPVGAGATEAF
TRBV7-6	TRBJ2-7	ASSLWGDEQY
TRBV19	TRBJ2-3	ASSINGRGTQY
TRBV15	TRBJ1-3	ATSRAAGSSGNTIY
TRBV2	TRBJ2-7	ASTEAANYYEQY
TRBV28	TRBJ1-2	ASSTNSNYGYT
TRBV5-6	TRBJ2-3	ASSLTSGITDTQY
TRBV19	TRBJ1-5	ASSINDRGTQH
TRBV7-9	TRBJ2-5	ASSRGEETQY
TRBV6-1	TRBJ2-5	ASSEEKWVGGETQY
TRBV7-9	TRBJ1-1	ASSRAGTGMNTEAF
TRBV27	TRBJ2-2	ASSSPTGWSTGELF
TRBV9	TRBJ2-1	ASSVGPWVERDNEQF
TRBV5-5	TRBJ2-1	ASSLDLGFGGGRYDEQF
TRBV19	TRBJ2-1	ASSLAARGIMNEQF
TRBV5-8	TRBJ2-2	ASSLTPGAFTGELF
TRBV5-1	TRBJ1-1	AKERQGLNTEAF
TRBV9	TRBJ2-5	ASSVGQGVETQY
TRBV18	TRBJ1-1	ASSTGGNLNTEAF
TRBV7-8	TRBJ1-4	ASSLGGKLF
TRBV4-2	TRBJ1-5	ASSSDSSNQPQH
TRBV5-1	TRBJ2-5	ASSLRRGGSETQY
TRBV7-8	TRBJ1-1	ASSLARATEAF
TRBV7-9	TRBJ1-1	ASSPRRGPPWDEAF
TRBV7-2	TRBJ1-2	ASSLVGGGGPYGYT
TRBV4-2	TRBJ2-2	ASSPERGGLPGELF
TRBV5-1	TRBJ1-1	ASSLLGVEAF
TRBV28	TRBJ2-7	ASTDGQGGYEQY
TRBV2	TRBJ1-2	ASSEAPGGGYT
TRBV29-1	TRBJ2-5	SVRTGKETQY
TRBV7-8	TRBJ2-5	ASSLYQGGETQY
TRBV28	TRBJ1-1	ASSLPGGAEAF
TRBV6-1	TRBJ1-5	ASTIIAAGYQPQH
TRBV7-9	TRBJ1-2	ASSLTGQNNYGYT
TRBV10-3	TRBJ1-5	AISESWGRGALGPQH
TRBV30	TRBJ2-2	ATSGRRVGTGELF